The 13 T cell receptor beta chains reported below all come from one sample, sequenced in a study of blood T cell repertoires in COVID-19. Using immunoSEQ multiplex PCR, the repertoire was profiled, and TCRdb retains in-frame clones only, with some absent. This table has 250,000 to 350,000 clones, 80% to 90% appearing once. The sample comprised PBMCs or T cells enriched from blood (not recorded which). These receptors all stem from a woman younger than 30 who had recovered from COVID-19.

The J gene is TRBJ1-5, the V gene TRBV9; TRBD1 might be the D (5 bases). Germline CDR1 is SGDLS and CDR2 is YYNGEE. This CDR3 region has 14 residues. The V end was cut by 4 bases, the J end by 2 bases, with 10 bases between. In DNA, the CDR3 is TGTGCCAGCAGCCCCGGGGGTGGCAATCAGCCCCAGCATTTT. Its translation: CASSPGGGNQPQHF.

The chain joins TRBV19 to TRBJ1-4, with 9 bases aligning to TRBD1. Losses at the gene ends were 6 bases for V and 7 bases for J; bases not matched to a gene: 6. The CDR3 covers 14 residues. CDR1 and CDR2 from the germline V gene are LNHDA and SQIVND (reference sequence). CDR3 bases: TGTGCCAGTAGCTGGGGACAGGGTTTTGAAAAACTGTTTTTT. Its protein is CASSWGQGFEKLFF.

The table lists this clone with a few counts. The rearrangement links TRBV12-5 to TRBJ2-1; the match to TRBD2 covers 12 bases. The junction had 4 bases not matched to a gene; V was cut back by 5 bases and J by 5 bases. CDR3 size: 15 residues. Looked up from germline, CDR1 is LGHNT and CDR2 is FRNRAP. The CDR3 sequence: CASGPGLAGNNEQFF. CDR3 bases: TGTGCTAGTGGTCCGGGACTAGCGGGTAACAATGAGCAGTTCTTC. Full variable domain (rest looked up from reference TRBV12-5 and TRBJ2-1): DARVTQTPRHKVTEMGQEVTMRCQPILGHNTVFWYRQTMMQGLELLAYFRNRAPLDDSGMPKDRFSAEMPDATLATLKIQPSEPRDSAVYFCASGPGLAGNNEQFFGPGTRLTVL.

The rearrangement links TRBV5-5 to TRBJ1-1; TRBD1 agrees at 8 bases. Per the germline V gene, CDR1 is SGHKS and CDR2 is YYEKEE (reference sequence). The trim removed 4 bases at V and 2 bases at J, leaving 4 bases unmatched. The CDR3 is made up of 14 amino acids. CDR3 DNA sequence: TGTGCCAGCAGCAGGACAGGGTTTAACACTGAAGCTTTCTTT. This translates into CASSRTGFNTEAFF.

V and J are TRBV3-1 (or the pseudogene TRBV3-2) and TRBJ1-1; D is perhaps TRBD1 (5 bases). This CDR3 contains 11 residues. Trimming pared 8 bases from V and 4 bases from J, leaving 8 bases between. From germline, CDR1 is LGHDT and CDR2 YNNKEL (reference sequence). CDR3 sequence (DNA): TGTGCCAGCCAGGGTAGCACTGAAGCTTTCTTT. Its protein is CASQGSTEAFF.

Written as DNA, the CDR3 is TGTGCCAGTAGTTTCACCCCCCGGGACAGGGGATTCTATGGCTACACCTTC. This encodes CASSFTPRDRGFYGYTF. The chain uses TRBV19 and TRBJ1-2, with 10 bases lining up with TRBD1. V was pared by 5 bases and J by 4 bases, with 13 bases of the junction left unmatched. CDR3 length: 17 residues. Germline CDR1 and CDR2: LNHDA and SQIVND (reference sequence).

This clone has a single count. This chain connects TRBV5-1 to TRBJ2-5; possibly TRBD1 for D (5 bases). Germline CDR1 SGHRS, CDR2 YFSETQ. V was clipped by 6 bases and J by 2 bases, with 11 bases between them. The CDR3 is made up of 13 amino acids. CDR3 bases: TGCGCCAGCATGACAGTCAGGCAAGAGACCCAGTACTTC. Translation gives CASMTVRQETQYF.

The rearrangement links TRBV2 to TRBJ1-5; D remains ambiguous. V was shortened by 0 bases and J by 5 bases, with 23 bases between the two germline ends. The germline V gene has CDR1 SNHLY and CDR2 FYNNEI. This CDR3 has 19 amino acids. CDR3 nucleotide sequence: TGTGCCAGCAGTGAAGCAGGTAGGCCAGTGAGCGGTGGGGATCAGCCCCAGCATTTT. Amino acids: CASSEAGRPVSGGDQPQHF.

This chain connects TRBV3-1 (or the pseudogene TRBV3-2) to TRBJ1-6; possible D gene TRBD1, 5 bases. The CDR3 is made up of 15 amino acids. CDR1 LGHDT and CDR2 YNNKEL come from the germline V gene (reference sequence). Deletions cut 4 bases from V and 2 bases from J, with 9 bases between. The CDR3 nucleotides are TGTGCCAGCAGCCCGGGCAGGGCCTATAATTCACCCCTCCACTTT. Translation gives CASSPGRAYNSPLHF.

This clone was seen a handful of times. The chain has TRBV13 and TRBJ2-7; 11 nucleotides match TRBD1. CDR3 length equals 15 residues. With 3 bases clipped from V and 3 bases from J, the junction kept 4 bases outside the gene matches. The germline gives CDR1 PRHDT, CDR2 FYEKMQ (reference sequence). This chain's CDR3 is CASSFPGQGDYEQYF. DNA of the CDR3: TGTGCCAGCAGCTTCCCGGGACAGGGGGACTACGAGCAGTACTTC.

Only one count was recorded for this clone. This chain uses TRBV24-1 with TRBJ1-1; 9 positions agree with TRBD1. V lost 11 bases, J lost 6 bases, and 15 bases stayed unmatched. The CDR3 covers 15 residues. CDR1 KGHDR and CDR2 SFDVKD come from the germline V gene. The CDR3 DNA sequence: TGTGCCAACTCCGGGACAGGGAACGTTCGTCCTGAAGCTTTCTTT. This translates into CANSGTGNVRPEAFF.

The V call is TRBV7-9, the J call TRBJ2-1; 8 bases are a match to TRBD2. The CDR3 is 15 amino acids. The junction had 10 bases not matched to a gene; V was cut back by 4 bases and J by 8 bases. Per germline, CDR1 SEHNR and CDR2 FQNEAQ (reference sequence). The CDR3 sequence is CASSSQRGPVDEQFF. Here the CDR3 DNA reads TGTGCCAGCAGCTCACAGCGGGGGCCGGTGGATGAGCAGTTCTTC. Based on the CDR3 plus reference TRBV7-9 and TRBJ2-1, the full variable domain is DTGVSQNPRHKITKRGQNVTFRCDPISEHNRLYWYRQTLGQGPEFLTYFQNEAQLEKSRLLSDRFSAERPKGSFSTLEIQRTEQGDSAMYLCASSSQRGPVDEQFFGPGTRLTVL.

There are a few counts of this clone. J is TRBJ2-3 and V is TRBV6-4; D possibly corresponds to TRBD2 (6 bases). V was shortened by 3 bases and J by 4 bases, with 11 bases between the two germline ends. Per the germline V gene, CDR1 is MRHNA and CDR2 is SNTAGT. The CDR3 has 14 residues. CDR3 sequence: CASSEVSGADTQYF. The CDR3 coding sequence is TGTGCCAGCAGTGAAGTATCGGGGGCAGATACGCAGTATTTT.